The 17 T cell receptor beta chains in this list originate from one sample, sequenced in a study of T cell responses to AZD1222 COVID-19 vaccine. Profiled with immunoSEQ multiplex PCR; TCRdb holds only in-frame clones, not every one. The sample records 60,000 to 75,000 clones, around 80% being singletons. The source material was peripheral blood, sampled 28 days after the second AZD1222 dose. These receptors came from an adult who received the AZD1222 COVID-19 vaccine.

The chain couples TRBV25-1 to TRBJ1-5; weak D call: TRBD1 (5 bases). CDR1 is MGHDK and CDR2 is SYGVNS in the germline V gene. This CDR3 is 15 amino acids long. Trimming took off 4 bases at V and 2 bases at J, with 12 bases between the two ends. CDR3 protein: CASSVTGPGNQPQHF. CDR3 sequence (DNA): TGTGCCAGCAGTGTTACAGGCCCCGGCAATCAGCCCCAGCATTTT.

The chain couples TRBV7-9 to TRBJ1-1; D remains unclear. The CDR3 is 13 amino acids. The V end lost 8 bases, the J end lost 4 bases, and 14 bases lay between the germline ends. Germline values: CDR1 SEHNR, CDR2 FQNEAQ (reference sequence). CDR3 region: CASSPFEGTEAFF. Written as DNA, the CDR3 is TGTGCCAGCTCCCCGTTCGAAGGCACTGAAGCTTTCTTT. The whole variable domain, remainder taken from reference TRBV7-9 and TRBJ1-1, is DTGVSQNPRHKITKRGQNVTFRCDPISEHNRLYWYRQTLGQGPEFLTYFQNEAQLEKSRLLSDRFSAERPKGSFSTLEIQRTEQGDSAMYLCASSPFEGTEAFFGQGTRLTVV.

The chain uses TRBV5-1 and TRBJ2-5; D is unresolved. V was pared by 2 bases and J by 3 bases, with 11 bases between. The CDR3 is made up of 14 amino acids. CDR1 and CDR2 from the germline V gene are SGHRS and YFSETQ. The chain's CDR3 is CASSFKGEKETQYF. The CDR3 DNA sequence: TGCGCCAGCAGCTTTAAGGGTGAGAAAGAGACCCAGTACTTC.

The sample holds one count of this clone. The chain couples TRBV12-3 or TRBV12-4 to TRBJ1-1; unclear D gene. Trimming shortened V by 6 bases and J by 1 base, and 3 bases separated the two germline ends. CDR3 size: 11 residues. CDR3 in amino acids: CASSRNTEAFF. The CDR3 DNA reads TGTGCCAGCAGCAGGAACACTGAAGCTTTCTTT.

This CDR3 reads CASSWLAGGYNEQFF. The DNA of the CDR3 is TGTGCCAGCAGCTGGCTAGCGGGGGGCTACAATGAGCAGTTCTTC. The rearrangement uses TRBV7-8 and TRBJ2-1; 11 nucleotides line up with TRBD2. The V and J ends lost 4 bases and 3 bases, in that order; junction bases with no gene match: 2. CDR1 SGHVS and CDR2 FQNEAQ come from the germline V gene. The CDR3 loop spans 15 amino acids.

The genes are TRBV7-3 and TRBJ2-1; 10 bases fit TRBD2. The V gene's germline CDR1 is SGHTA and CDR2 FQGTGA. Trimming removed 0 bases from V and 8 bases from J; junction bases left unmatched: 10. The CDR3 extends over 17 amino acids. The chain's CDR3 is CASSLTTAGGPFDEQFF. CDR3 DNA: TGTGCCAGCAGCTTAACGACAGCGGGGGGGCCGTTCGATGAGCAGTTCTTC.

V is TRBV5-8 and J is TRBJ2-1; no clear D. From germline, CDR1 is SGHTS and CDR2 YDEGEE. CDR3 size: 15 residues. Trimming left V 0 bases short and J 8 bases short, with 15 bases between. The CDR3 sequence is CASSLVSAPEYEQFF. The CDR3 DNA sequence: TGTGCCAGCAGCTTGGTGTCGGCCCCGGAGTATGAGCAGTTCTTC.

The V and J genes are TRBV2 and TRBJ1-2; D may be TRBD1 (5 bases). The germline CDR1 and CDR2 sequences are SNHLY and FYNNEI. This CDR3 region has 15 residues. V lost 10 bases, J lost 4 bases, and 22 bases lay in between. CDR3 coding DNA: TGTGCCACCGCGCTGAGGACCTCTGGGACCTATGGCTACACCTTC. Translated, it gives CATALRTSGTYGYTF.

CDR3 DNA: TGTGCCAGCAGCGTAATCTCGGGACTAGCGGGGAACGAGCAGTACTTC. This translates into CASSVISGLAGNEQYF. V usage is TRBV5-5 and J usage is TRBJ2-7; 13 bases line up with TRBD2. The CDR3 has 16 amino acids. Germline V CDR1 and CDR2: SGHKS, YYEKEE (reference sequence). The V and J ends lost 4 bases and 5 bases, in that order; junction bases with no gene match: 9.

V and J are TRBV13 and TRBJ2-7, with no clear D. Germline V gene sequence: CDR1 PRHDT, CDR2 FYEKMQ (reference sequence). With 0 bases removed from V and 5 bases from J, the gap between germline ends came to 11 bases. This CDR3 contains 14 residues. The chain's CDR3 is CASSLGVKGNEQYF. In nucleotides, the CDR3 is TGTGCCAGCAGCTTAGGAGTAAAGGGAAACGAGCAGTACTTC.

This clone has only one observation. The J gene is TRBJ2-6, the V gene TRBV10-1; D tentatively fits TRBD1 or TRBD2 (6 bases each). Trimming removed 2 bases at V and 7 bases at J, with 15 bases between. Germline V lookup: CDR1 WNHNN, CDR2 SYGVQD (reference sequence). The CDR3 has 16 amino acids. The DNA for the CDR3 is TGCGCCAGCAGTGAGGCGGGACAAGTCTTCGCCAACGTCCTGACTTTC. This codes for CASSEAGQVFANVLTF.

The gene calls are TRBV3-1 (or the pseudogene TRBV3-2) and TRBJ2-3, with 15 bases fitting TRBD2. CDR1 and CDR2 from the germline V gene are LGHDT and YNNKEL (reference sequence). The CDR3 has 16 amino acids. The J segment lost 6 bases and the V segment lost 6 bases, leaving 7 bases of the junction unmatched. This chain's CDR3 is CASSPWTSGGADTQYF. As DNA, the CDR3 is TGTGCCAGCAGTCCTTGGACTAGCGGGGGGGCCGATACGCAGTATTTT.

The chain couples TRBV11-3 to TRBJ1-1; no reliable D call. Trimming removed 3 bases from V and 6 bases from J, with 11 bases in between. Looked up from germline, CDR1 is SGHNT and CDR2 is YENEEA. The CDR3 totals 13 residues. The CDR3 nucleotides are TGTGCCAGCAGCTTCGACTTTGAAGCTGAAGCTTTCTTT. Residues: CASSFDFEAEAFF.

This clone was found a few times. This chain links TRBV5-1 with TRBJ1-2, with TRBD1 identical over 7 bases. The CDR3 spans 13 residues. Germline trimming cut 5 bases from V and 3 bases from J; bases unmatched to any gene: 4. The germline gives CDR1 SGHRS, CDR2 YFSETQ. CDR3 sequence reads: CASSTGTDYGYTF. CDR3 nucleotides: TGCGCCAGCAGTACCGGGACAGACTATGGCTACACCTTC.

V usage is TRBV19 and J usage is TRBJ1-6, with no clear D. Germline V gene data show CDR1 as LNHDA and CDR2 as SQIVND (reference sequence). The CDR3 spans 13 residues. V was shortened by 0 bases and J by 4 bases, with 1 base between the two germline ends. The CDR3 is CASSIEYNSPLHF. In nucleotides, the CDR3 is TGTGCCAGTAGTATAGAGTATAATTCACCCCTCCACTTT.

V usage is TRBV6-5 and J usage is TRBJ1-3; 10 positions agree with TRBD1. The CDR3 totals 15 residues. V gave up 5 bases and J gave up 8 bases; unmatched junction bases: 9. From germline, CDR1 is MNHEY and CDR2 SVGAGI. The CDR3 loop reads CASSPMDRGSHTIYF. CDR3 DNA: TGTGCCAGCAGTCCGATGGACAGGGGGTCCCACACCATATATTTT.

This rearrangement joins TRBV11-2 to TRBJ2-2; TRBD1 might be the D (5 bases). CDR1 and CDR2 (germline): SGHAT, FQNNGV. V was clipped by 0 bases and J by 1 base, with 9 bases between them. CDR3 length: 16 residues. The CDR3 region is CASSLDAQGNTGELFF. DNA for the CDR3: TGTGCCAGCAGCTTAGATGCCCAGGGGAACACCGGGGAGCTGTTTTTT. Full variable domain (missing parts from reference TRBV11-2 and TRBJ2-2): EAGVAQSPRYKIIEKRQSVAFWCNPISGHATLYWYQQILGQGPKLLIQFQNNGVVDDSQLPKDRFSAERLKGVDSTLKIQPAKLEDSAVYLCASSLDAQGNTGELFFGEGSRLTVL.